A selection of T cell receptor beta chains follows, all from one sample in a study of cytomegalovirus exposure and HLA in healthy donors. Only in-frame clones appear in the TCRdb table, and some are missing; sequencing was by immunoSEQ multiplex PCR. The table records roughly 200,000 clones, roughly 80% of them present only once. Sequencing was done on a sample of PBMCs. The receptors originated from a man aged 45-60 years in good health and CMV-seronegative. Both conserved end residues are part of each CDR3. D genes are given only for firm matches. Clone size is stated in some rows and not others, as once, few, many or a class when expanded.

d_call,cdr3_length,clone_size,j_call,v_call,cdr3_aa,cdr3_nt
TRBD1,13,once,TRBJ2-7,TRBV27,CASSRDRGYEQYF,TGTGCCAGCAGTAGGGACAGGGGCTACGAGCAGTACTTC
NA,15,NA,TRBJ2-3,TRBV4-2,CASSPSDLRTDTQYF,TGTGCCAGCAGCCCGTCGGACTTGCGCACAGATACGCAGTATTTT
TRBD2,20,NA,TRBJ2-3,TRBV2,CASRSMGGLAGATSTDTQYF,TGTGCCAGCAGGTCAATGGGGGGACTAGCGGGAGCGACGAGCACAGATACGCAGTATTTT
NA,13,once,TRBJ2-4,TRBV30,CAWSVQFGNIQYF,TGTGCCTGGAGTGTCCAGTTTGGAAACATTCAGTACTTC
NA,13,once,TRBJ1-1,TRBV6-5,CASSYSTGHGAFF,TGTGCCAGCAGTTACAGTACAGGGCATGGAGCTTTCTTT
NA,15,NA,TRBJ2-6,TRBV7-3,CASSSLGVGANVLTF,TGTGCCAGCAGCTCCCTAGGGGTCGGGGCCAACGTCCTGACTTTC
NA,15,NA,TRBJ1-2,TRBV28,CASRLPVVTTGGYTF,TGTGCCAGCAGATTGCCGGTTGTGACGACGGGAGGCTACACCTTC
NA,13,NA,TRBJ1-4,TRBV6-6,CASSSRSNEKLFF,TGTGCCAGCAGTTCCAGATCTAATGAAAAACTGTTTTTT
NA,16,NA,TRBJ1-4,TRBV4-3,CASSRMGHGNNEKLFF,TGCGCCAGCAGCCGCATGGGGCACGGAAATAATGAAAAACTGTTTTTT
TRBD1,14,NA,TRBJ1-1,TRBV7-9,CSSSIRTGSTEAFF,TGTTCCAGCAGCATCAGGACAGGATCCACTGAAGCTTTCTTT
NA,17,NA,TRBJ1-1,TRBV15,CATSRDTRRPVYTEAFF,TGTGCCACCAGCAGAGATACCCGCCGCCCGGTGTACACTGAAGCTTTCTTT
NA,15,NA,TRBJ2-1,TRBV9,CASSVAPSGYNEQFF,TGTGCCAGCAGCGTAGCTCCGAGCGGTTACAATGAGCAGTTCTTC
NA,15,NA,TRBJ1-1,TRBV5-1,CASSLERGGDTEAFF,TGCGCCAGCAGCTTGGAACGGGGGGGGGACACTGAAGCTTTCTTT
NA,15,once,TRBJ1-1,TRBV2,CASRLGMAMNTEAFF,TGTGCCAGCAGGCTAGGTATGGCGATGAACACTGAAGCTTTCTTT
TRBD2,16,NA,TRBJ2-7,TRBV2,CASSERLAEPNYEQYF,TGTGCCAGCAGTGAAAGACTAGCGGAGCCGAACTACGAGCAGTACTTC
TRBD1,13,few,TRBJ1-5,TRBV30,CAWSEQGDQPQHF,TGTGCCTGGAGTGAGCAGGGGGATCAGCCCCAGCATTTT
NA,11,NA,TRBJ2-7,TRBV20-1,CSGKSIRGQYF,TGCAGTGGAAAGAGTATACGAGGGCAGTACTTC
NA,13,NA,TRBJ2-5,TRBV19,CASSNQGRETQYF,TGTGCCAGTAGTAATCAGGGGCGGGAGACCCAGTACTTC
TRBD2,15,once,TRBJ2-7,TRBV11-3,CASSPGTSANYEQYF,TGTGCCAGCAGCCCTGGGACTAGCGCTAACTACGAGCAGTACTTC
NA,13,NA,TRBJ1-4,TRBV7-2,CASSYRVDEKLFF,TGTGCCAGCAGCTACAGGGTCGATGAAAAACTGTTTTTT
NA,14,NA,TRBJ2-5,TRBV18,CASSPVLQQETQYF,TGTGCCAGCTCACCAGTACTCCAACAAGAGACCCAGTACTTC
NA,14,NA,TRBJ1-2,TRBV7-3,CASSLGESSYGYTF,TGTGCCAGCAGCTTAGGAGAGAGTTCCTATGGCTACACCTTC
NA,15,NA,TRBJ2-3,TRBV7-2,CASSLSGLNTDTQYF,TGTGCCAGCAGCCTATCGGGACTTAACACAGATACGCAGTATTTT
NA,12,NA,TRBJ1-6,TRBV7-2,CASSLPNSPLHF,TGTGCCAGCAGCCTCCCTAATTCACCCCTCCACTTT
NA,15,NA,TRBJ1-3,TRBV5-1,CASSYAADLGNTIYF,TGCGCCAGCAGCTACGCAGCGGACTTGGGAAACACCATATATTTT
NA,12,NA,TRBJ2-1,TRBV6-4,CASSSVGGEQFF,TGTGCCAGCAGTTCCGTCGGAGGTGAGCAGTTCTTC
NA,14,once,TRBJ1-6,TRBV7-9,CASSLSQRNSPLHF,TGTGCCAGCAGCTTATCGCAGAGGAATTCACCCCTCCACTTT
TRBD2,15,NA,TRBJ2-3,TRBV18,CASSPEWLAADTQYF,TGTGCCAGCTCACCAGAATGGCTAGCGGCAGATACGCAGTATTTT
TRBD1,14,NA,TRBJ2-7,TRBV10-3,CAIQGTGFSIEQYF,TGTGCCATACAGGGGACAGGGTTTTCGATAGAGCAGTACTTC
NA,14,NA,TRBJ1-6,TRBV6-4,CTSSGTAGNSPLHF,TGTACCAGCAGTGGCACAGCCGGTAATTCACCCCTCCACTTT
TRBD2,17,NA,TRBJ2-3,TRBV5-4,CASSLGSPSGRSDTQYF,TGTGCCAGCAGCTTGGGTTCGCCTAGCGGGAGGAGTGATACGCAGTATTTT
TRBD1,13,NA,TRBJ2-7,TRBV19,CASRSTGGVEQYF,TGTGCCAGTAGATCGACAGGGGGAGTAGAGCAGTACTTC
NA,12,once,TRBJ1-3,TRBV14,CASSQLGNTIYF,TGTGCCAGCAGCCAACTCGGAAACACCATATATTTT
NA,14,NA,TRBJ1-1,TRBV7-2,CASSLGGEWTEAFF,TGTGCCAGCAGCTTAGGGGGGGAATGGACTGAAGCTTTCTTT
NA,10,NA,TRBJ1-1,TRBV5-1,CASRSSFTFF,TGCGCCAGCAGGTCCAGTTTTACTTTCTTT
NA,13,NA,TRBJ2-2,TRBV5-1,CASSLLYTGELFF,TGCGCCAGCAGCCTTCTTTACACCGGGGAGCTGTTTTTT
TRBD1,14,NA,TRBJ1-1,TRBV2,CASSTQGRRTEAFF,TGTGCCAGCAGTACACAGGGGAGGCGGACTGAAGCTTTCTTT
TRBD2,15,NA,TRBJ2-1,TRBV6-1,CASRRREGSYNEQFF,TGTGCCAGCAGGCGACGGGAGGGCTCCTACAATGAGCAGTTCTTC
TRBD2,16,NA,TRBJ2-1,TRBV4-3,CASSQDGTGGLFEQFF,TGCGCCAGCAGCCAAGACGGTACGGGAGGCTTGTTTGAGCAGTTCTTC
TRBD1,14,NA,TRBJ2-5,TRBV19,CASSTRQGSETQYF,TGTGCCAGTAGTACTCGACAGGGATCAGAGACCCAGTACTTC
TRBD1,14,NA,TRBJ2-7,TRBV11-2,CASSSDRGHYEQYF,TGTGCCAGCAGCTCGGACAGGGGGCACTACGAGCAGTACTTC
TRBD1,14,NA,TRBJ1-1,TRBV9,CASSVQGAGTEAFF,TGTGCCAGCAGCGTGCAGGGGGCTGGGACTGAAGCTTTCTTT
NA,15,NA,TRBJ1-5,TRBV28,CASGDRGGFGQPQHF,TGTGCCAGCGGGGATAGGGGGGGGTTTGGTCAGCCCCAGCATTTT
NA,19,NA,TRBJ2-4,TRBV7-9,CASSALGGPGGPGKNIQYF,TGTGCCAGCAGCGCATTAGGTGGGCCCGGGGGGCCAGGGAAAAACATTCAGTACTTC
TRBD1,16,NA,TRBJ2-4,TRBV4-1,CASSQGGTGGMYIQYF,TGCGCCAGCAGCCAAGGGGGGACAGGGGGCATGTACATTCAGTACTTC
TRBD1,15,NA,TRBJ1-1,TRBV14,CASSQGTGGGGEAFF,TGTGCCAGCAGCCAAGGGACAGGGGGTGGAGGTGAAGCTTTCTTT